This is a list of T cell receptor beta chains from one sample in a study of blood T cell repertoires in COVID-19. The data were produced by immunoSEQ multiplex PCR, yet TCRdb's version contains in-frame clones alone and is incomplete. The sample lists 80,000 to 130,000 clones, approximately 83% occurring once. Source material: PBMCs or T cells enriched from blood (not recorded which). All receptors derive from a woman in her 50s who had recovered from COVID-19. The CDR3 runs from the conserved cysteine through the conserved F or W. A D gene is named only where the DNA matches it firmly. A clone size is listed for some rows: how often the clone was seen (once, few, many), or a class if it is expanded.

cdr3_aa,cdr3_nt,j_call,d_call,v_call,clone_size
CASSPGLAGDLAKNIQYF,TGTGCCAGCAGTCCAGGACTAGCGGGAGACCTAGCCAAAAACATTCAGTACTTC,TRBJ2-4,TRBD2,TRBV28,NA
CASSSRQLRLNTEAFF,TGTGCCAGCAGCTCCCGACAGCTCCGTCTGAACACTGAAGCTTTCTTT,TRBJ1-1,NA,TRBV13,NA
CASSILIMNQPQHF,TGTGCCAGTAGTATACTAATCATGAATCAGCCCCAGCATTTT,TRBJ1-5,NA,TRBV19,NA
CASSSQGATNEKLFF,TGTGCCAGCAGCTCACAGGGTGCAACTAATGAAAAACTGTTTTTT,TRBJ1-4,NA,TRBV7-6,NA
CASSLPGQGAHTF,TGTGCCAGCAGCTTGCCGGGACAGGGGGCACACACCTTC,TRBJ1-2,TRBD1,TRBV7-9,NA
CASSFGGTFSTDTQYF,TGTGCCAGCAGTTTCGGTGGGACTTTTAGCACAGATACGCAGTATTTT,TRBJ2-3,NA,TRBV28,NA
CATSDSGQGNNQPQHF,TGTGCCACCAGTGATTCGGGACAGGGTAACAATCAGCCCCAGCATTTT,TRBJ1-5,TRBD1,TRBV24-1,NA
CAWSVQPGGTQHF,TGTGCCTGGAGTGTACAGCCGGGGGGGACCCAGCATTTT,TRBJ1-5,NA,TRBV30,NA
CASSFGDRREAFF,TGCGCCAGCAGCTTCGGGGACAGGCGCGAAGCTTTCTTT,TRBJ1-1,TRBD1,TRBV5-1,NA
CASSPGAGGQETQYF,TGCGCCAGCAGCCCGGGGGCGGGGGGACAAGAGACCCAGTACTTC,TRBJ2-5,TRBD2,TRBV4-1,NA
CASSRNRLNTEAFF,TGTGCCAGCAGCCGGAACAGGTTGAACACTGAAGCTTTCTTT,TRBJ1-1,NA,TRBV3-1/TRBV3-2,NA
CASSSSADTGELFF,TGCGCCAGCAGCTCCTCGGCGGACACCGGGGAGCTGTTTTTT,TRBJ2-2,NA,TRBV5-1,NA
CASSPAGNTEAFF,TGTGCCAGCTCACCCGCGGGTAACACTGAAGCTTTCTTT,TRBJ1-1,NA,TRBV18,NA
CASSFLTGNTGELFF,TGTGCCAGCAGTTTTCTGACGGGGAACACCGGGGAGCTGTTTTTT,TRBJ2-2,NA,TRBV27,NA
CASSSTGTGGGYTF,TGTGCCAGCAGCTCCACCGGGACAGGGGGTGGCTACACCTTC,TRBJ1-2,TRBD1,TRBV7-2,NA
CASSQGLAGYNEQFF,TGTGCCAGTAGTCAGGGACTAGCGGGATACAATGAGCAGTTCTTC,TRBJ2-1,TRBD2,TRBV19,NA
CSALANYGYTF,TGCAGTGCTCTGGCCAACTATGGCTACACCTTC,TRBJ1-2,NA,TRBV20-1,NA
CASSQTTRPANYGYTF,TGTGCCAGCAGCCAAACCACCAGGCCCGCCAACTATGGCTACACCTTC,TRBJ1-2,NA,TRBV3-1/TRBV3-2,NA
CASRKGSRGDTEAFF,TGTGCCAGCAGAAAAGGTTCAAGGGGTGACACTGAAGCTTTCTTT,TRBJ1-1,NA,TRBV7-3,few
CASSLGQMNTEAFF,TGTGCCAGCAGCTTGGGACAGATGAACACTGAAGCTTTCTTT,TRBJ1-1,NA,TRBV5-4,NA
CASSQKLARVGNEQFF,TGCGCCAGCAGCCAGAAACTAGCTCGGGTTGGGAATGAGCAGTTCTTC,TRBJ2-1,NA,TRBV4-1,NA
CASTAGGSPLHF,TGTGCCAGCACCGCAGGTGGTTCACCCCTCCACTTT,TRBJ1-6,NA,TRBV11-3,few
CASSHHKTGFSYGYTF,TGTGCCAGCAGCCATCATAAAACAGGGTTCTCCTATGGCTACACCTTC,TRBJ1-2,NA,TRBV14,NA
CASSSGGLRGVHEQYF,TGTGCCAGTAGTTCCGGTGGCCTCAGGGGTGTCCACGAGCAGTACTTC,TRBJ2-7,NA,TRBV19,NA
CASSLPGNTEAFF,TGTGCCAGCAGCTTGCCAGGGAACACTGAAGCTTTCTTT,TRBJ1-1,NA,TRBV5-4,NA
CASSRTSGSSYEQYF,TGTGCCAGCAGCCGAACTAGCGGGAGTTCGTACGAGCAGTACTTC,TRBJ2-7,TRBD2,TRBV3-1/TRBV3-2,NA
CASSLEGGLNTEAFF,TGTGCCAGCAGTTTAGAGGGGGGGTTGAACACTGAAGCTTTCTTT,TRBJ1-1,NA,TRBV28,NA
CASSQRRGQGEDQPQHF,TGTGCCAGCAGCCAAAGAAGGGGACAGGGGGAAGATCAGCCCCAGCATTTT,TRBJ1-5,TRBD1,TRBV16,NA
CASSERGDRGNTEAFF,TGTGCCAGCAGTGAGAGAGGTGACAGGGGGAACACTGAAGCTTTCTTT,TRBJ1-1,TRBD1,TRBV6-1,few
CASRPPGQAHEQYF,TGTGCCAGCAGACCCCCGGGACAGGCCCACGAGCAGTACTTC,TRBJ2-7,TRBD1,TRBV6-5,NA
CSASRLINEQFF,TGCAGTGCTAGTCGACTAATCAATGAGCAGTTCTTC,TRBJ2-1,NA,TRBV20-1,few
CASSQVRQTSNEQFF,TGCGCCAGCAGCCAAGTGAGGCAGACCTCGAATGAGCAGTTCTTC,TRBJ2-1,NA,TRBV4-1,NA
CAISGTGASNYGYTF,TGTGCCATCTCCGGGACAGGGGCTTCAAACTATGGCTACACCTTC,TRBJ1-2,TRBD1,TRBV10-3,NA